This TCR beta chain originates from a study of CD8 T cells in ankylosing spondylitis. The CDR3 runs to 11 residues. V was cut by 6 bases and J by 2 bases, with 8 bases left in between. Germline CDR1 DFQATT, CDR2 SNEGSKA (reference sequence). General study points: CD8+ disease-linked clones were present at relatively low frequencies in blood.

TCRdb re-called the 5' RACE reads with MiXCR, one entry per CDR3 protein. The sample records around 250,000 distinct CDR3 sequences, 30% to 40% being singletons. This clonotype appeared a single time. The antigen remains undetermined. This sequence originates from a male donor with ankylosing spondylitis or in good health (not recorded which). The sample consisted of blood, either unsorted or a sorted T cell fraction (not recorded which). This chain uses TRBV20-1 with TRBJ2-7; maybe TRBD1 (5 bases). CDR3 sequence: CSARTPYEQYF. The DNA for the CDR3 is TGCAGTGCCAGGACACCCTACGAGCAGTACTTC.